A selection of T cell receptor beta chains follows, all from one sample in a study of blood T cell repertoires in COVID-19. Sequencing used immunoSEQ multiplex PCR; TCRdb keeps in-frame clones, though not all of them. In the table there are approximately 170,000 clones, around 86% of which are singletons. What was sequenced was peripheral blood. These receptors came from a man in his 70s who had recovered from COVID-19. Each CDR3 is given with its conserved first and last residue. The order of the fields is clone size, V gene, J gene, D gene, CDR3 protein, CDR3 DNA. D genes are given only for firm matches. Expanded clones are given a class, and other clones once, few, many or no size at all.

>.|TRBV7-9|TRBJ2-2|.
CASSLEVGAPTGELFF
TGTGCCAGCAGCTTAGAAGTAGGGGCCCCCACCGGGGAGCTGTTTTTT
>.|TRBV4-3|TRBJ1-2|.
CASSPGLRWKNGYTF
TGCGCCAGCAGCCCTGGGCTCAGGTGGAAGAATGGCTACACCTTC
>.|TRBV15|TRBJ2-7|.
CATSSNRRLRSYEQYF
TGTGCCACCAGCAGTAACCGCAGGTTACGCTCCTACGAGCAGTACTTC
>.|TRBV11-2|TRBJ2-2|.
CASSLAPGITGELFF
TGTGCCAGCAGCTTAGCCCCGGGAATCACCGGGGAGCTGTTTTTT
>.|TRBV5-1|TRBJ2-1|TRBD2
CASSDITSGRRDEQFF
TGCGCCAGCAGCGACATCACTAGCGGGAGGCGGGATGAGCAGTTCTTC
>.|TRBV5-6|TRBJ2-7|.
CASSLQPYEQYF
TGTGCCAGCAGCTTACAACCTTACGAGCAGTACTTC
>once|TRBV10-3|TRBJ2-6|.
CAIRDSPLSGANVLTF
TGTGCCATCAGGGACAGTCCCCTCTCTGGGGCCAACGTCCTGACTTTC
>.|TRBV11-2|TRBJ2-6|.
CASSLTPGSSGANVLTF
TGTGCCAGCAGCTTAACACCGGGGAGCTCTGGGGCCAACGTCCTGACTTTC
>.|TRBV5-5|TRBJ2-3|TRBD1
CASSLHRGTDTQYF
TGTGCCAGCAGCTTGCACAGGGGGACAGATACGCAGTATTTT
>few|TRBV5-4|TRBJ2-5|TRBD1
CASRSGQAQETQYF
TGTGCCAGCAGATCCGGACAGGCCCAAGAGACCCAGTACTTC
>.|TRBV27|TRBJ2-5|TRBD1
CASSLRPGTGTQYF
TGTGCCAGCAGTTTACGTCCCGGGACAGGGACCCAGTACTTC
>.|TRBV21-1|TRBJ2-5|.
CASSSSTSEETQYF
TGTGCCAGCAGTTCGTCGACTAGCGAGGAGACCCAGTACTTC
>.|TRBV15|TRBJ1-5|TRBD1
CATSGAGGGNQPQHF
TGTGCCACCAGCGGGGCAGGGGGAGGCAATCAGCCCCAGCATTTT
>.|TRBV11-3|TRBJ2-1|.
CASSLGGTAGYNEQFF
TGTGCCAGCAGCCTCGGCGGGACTGCGGGCTACAATGAGCAGTTCTTC
>few|TRBV11-2|TRBJ2-1|TRBD2
CASSQPAGLAANNEQFF
TGTGCCAGCAGCCAACCTGCTGGACTAGCGGCGAACAATGAGCAGTTCTTC
>.|TRBV15|TRBJ2-7|TRBD1
CATSRDRRTGFSGQYF
TGTGCCACCAGCAGAGATAGGCGGACAGGGTTTTCTGGGCAGTACTTC
>.|TRBV28|TRBJ1-2|.
CASSLSGGIYGYTF
TGTGCCAGCAGTTTGTCGGGGGGGATCTATGGCTACACCTTC
>.|TRBV14|TRBJ1-1|.
CASSHLVGGHAEAFF
TGTGCCAGCAGCCACTTGGTTGGGGGACACGCTGAAGCTTTCTTT
>once|TRBV5-1|TRBJ2-3|TRBD2
CASSGGTSGTTDTQYF
TGCGCCAGCAGCGGGGGGACTAGCGGAACCACAGATACGCAGTATTTT
>.|TRBV4-3|TRBJ2-6|.
CASSQGPSSGANVLTF
TGCGCCAGCAGCCAAGGCCCCAGCTCTGGGGCCAACGTCCTGACTTTC